These T cell receptor beta chains were read from a single sample in a study of post-analysis software for immune sequencing data. Each CDR3 protein gets one entry after TCRdb re-called the PCR reads with MiXCR. The data show 350,000 to 500,000 distinct CDR3 sequences, with about 39% seen just once and 7.6% held by the top ten. Material for sequencing was blood. Receptors originate from a girl aged 2 to 9 with multiple sclerosis. CDR3s include the opening cysteine and the closing phenylalanine or tryptophan. The order of the fields is V gene, J gene, clone size, D gene, CDR3 protein, CDR3 DNA. The D gene is left open where the match is weak. Size is omitted from some rows. Given values are once, few, many or a class for expanded clones.

>TRBV27|TRBJ1-2|NA|NA
CASSLQFDYGYTF
TGTGCCAGCAGTTTGCAGTTTGACTATGGCTACACCTTC
>TRBV12-3/TRBV12-4|TRBJ1-1|NA|NA
CASQRAGGTEAFF
TGTGCCAGCCAAAGAGCGGGGGGCACTGAAGCTTTCTTT
>TRBV4-1|TRBJ2-3|NA|TRBD2
CASSQNTAGGQDTQYF
TGCGCCAGCAGCCAAAATACGGCGGGAGGGCAAGATACGCAGTATTTT
>TRBV20-1|TRBJ1-4|once|NA
CSAKGGVDEKLFF
TGCAGTGCTAAAGGGGGGGTTGACGAAAAACTGTTTTTT
>TRBV7-3|TRBJ2-5|few|NA
CASSPQGGAVETQYF
TGTGCCAGCAGCCCTCAGGGGGGAGCTGTGGAGACCCAGTACTTC
>TRBV6-1|TRBJ1-5|NA|NA
CASSERVYSNQPQHF
TGTGCCAGCAGTGAACGGGTGTATAGCAATCAGCCCCAGCATTTT
>TRBV21-1|TRBJ2-5|NA|NA
CASSDFRTRGETQYF
TGTGCCAGCAGCGATTTTCGGACAAGAGGAGAGACCCAGTACTTC
>TRBV5-1|TRBJ2-7|few|NA
CASSLSSARSYSYEQYF
TGCGCCAGCAGCTTGAGTTCGGCCAGGAGCTACTCCTACGAGCAGTACTTC
>TRBV6-2/TRBV6-3|TRBJ2-7|NA|TRBD1
CASSYRAGQGPYEQYF
TGTGCCAGCAGTTACCGTGCGGGACAGGGACCATACGAGCAGTACTTC
>TRBV28|TRBJ1-2|NA|NA
CASSRIGTDYGYTF
TGTGCCAGCAGCCGGATTGGGACCGACTATGGCTACACCTTC
>TRBV11-2|TRBJ2-1|few|NA
CASSLDKGASEQFF
TGTGCCAGCAGCTTAGATAAAGGGGCATCTGAGCAGTTCTTC
>TRBV6-5|TRBJ2-1|few|TRBD2
CASSPPGLAAYNEQFF
TGTGCCAGCAGCCCTCCGGGACTAGCGGCCTACAATGAGCAGTTCTTC
>TRBV6-5|TRBJ1-1|once|NA
CASRKIDRKNTEAFF
TGTGCCAGCAGAAAGATCGACAGAAAGAACACTGAAGCTTTCTTT
>TRBV6-6|TRBJ2-1|NA|NA
CASSRQPSYNEQFF
TGTGCCAGCAGTCGACAGCCCTCCTACAATGAGCAGTTCTTC
>TRBV20-1|TRBJ1-4|NA|NA
CSASGETNEKLFF
TGCAGTGCTAGCGGGGAAACTAATGAAAAACTGTTTTTT
>TRBV27|TRBJ2-7|NA|NA
CAGSTFSGASYEQYF
TGTGCCGGCAGTACGTTTAGCGGCGCCTCCTACGAGCAGTACTTC
>TRBV20-1|TRBJ2-7|NA|TRBD2
CSAPRRGGGAYEQYF
TGCAGTGCCCCTAGACGTGGCGGGGGGGCATACGAGCAGTACTTC
>TRBV29-1|TRBJ1-5|NA|TRBD1
CSVVGTGEQPQHF
TGCAGCGTTGTGGGGACAGGGGAACAGCCCCAGCATTTT
>TRBV5-1|TRBJ2-3|NA|TRBD1
CASSLATGGTGTQYF
TGCGCCAGCAGCTTGGCTACAGGGGGGACAGGTACGCAGTATTTT
>TRBV6-1|TRBJ2-7|few|TRBD2
CASEGSSGRGDSYEQYF
TGTGCCTCTGAGGGGTCTAGCGGGAGAGGAGACTCCTACGAGCAGTACTTC
>TRBV10-3|TRBJ2-7|NA|TRBD2
CAISEALAGSYEQYF
TGTGCCATCAGTGAAGCACTAGCGGGATCATACGAGCAGTACTTC
>TRBV6-5|TRBJ1-1|few|NA
CASSYGPFTEAFF
TGTGCCAGCAGTTACGGTCCTTTCACTGAAGCTTTCTTT
>TRBV7-9|TRBJ2-7|NA|NA
CASSLRQGIPYEQYF
TGTGCCAGCAGCTTGAGGCAGGGAATCCCCTACGAGCAGTACTTC
>TRBV5-1|TRBJ1-2|NA|NA
CASSFLPISNYGYTF
TGCGCCAGCAGCTTCTTACCGATATCTAACTATGGCTACACCTTC
>TRBV6-2/TRBV6-3|TRBJ2-6|few|NA
CASSWDNSGANVLTF
TGTGCCAGCAGTTGGGACAACTCTGGGGCCAACGTCCTGACTTTC
>TRBV20-1|TRBJ1-2|few|NA
CSARDGRGRVGGYTF
TGCAGTGCTAGAGATGGTAGGGGCAGGGTAGGTGGCTACACCTTC
>TRBV20-1|TRBJ2-7|NA|NA
CSAGRGALGTGYEQYF
TGCAGTGCTGGCCGGGGGGCCCTAGGGACCGGCTACGAGCAGTACTTC
>TRBV13|TRBJ2-4|once|NA
CASSRLYTGNIQYF
TGTGCCAGCAGCCGCTTATACACGGGAAACATTCAGTACTTC
>TRBV12-3/TRBV12-4|TRBJ2-7|few|NA
CASNTGGGWRYEQYF
TGTGCCAGCAACACTGGTGGGGGCTGGCGCTACGAGCAGTACTTC
>TRBV10-3|TRBJ2-3|few|NA
CAISEGVRSVDTQYF
TGTGCCATCAGTGAGGGGGTGCGATCGGTAGATACGCAGTATTTT
>TRBV25-1|TRBJ2-3|NA|NA
CASRRGATTPADTQYF
TGTGCCAGCAGGAGGGGGGCGACTACCCCCGCAGATACGCAGTATTTT
>TRBV6-6|TRBJ2-1|few|NA
CASSYSSRGYNEQFF
TGTGCCAGCAGTTACTCGAGTCGAGGATACAATGAGCAGTTCTTC
>TRBV12-3/TRBV12-4|TRBJ2-5|few|NA
CASSLVDETQYF
TGTGCCAGCAGTTTGGTCGACGAGACCCAGTACTTC
>TRBV29-1|TRBJ1-2|few|TRBD1
CSGTTGDYGYTF
TGCAGCGGGACCACAGGGGACTATGGCTACACCTTC
>TRBV29-1|TRBJ2-7|many|NA
CSVEFPEGYDYEQYF
TGCAGCGTTGAATTCCCCGAGGGATATGACTACGAGCAGTACTTC
>TRBV7-9|TRBJ1-2|NA|TRBD1
CASSLGTADGYTF
TGTGCCAGCAGCTTGGGGACAGCGGATGGCTACACCTTC
>TRBV6-6|TRBJ2-1|NA|TRBD2
CASDSAGGPNEQFF
TGTGCCAGCGACAGCGCGGGAGGGCCAAATGAGCAGTTCTTC
>TRBV12-5|TRBJ2-7|few|TRBD1
CASGFVRGQGLYEQYF
TGTGCTAGTGGTTTCGTTCGGGGACAGGGTCTTTACGAGCAGTACTTC
>TRBV5-1|TRBJ2-1|NA|NA
CASSLAVRGGNEQFF
TGCGCCAGCAGCTTGGCTGTCAGGGGAGGCAATGAGCAGTTCTTC
>TRBV12-3/TRBV12-4|TRBJ1-5|NA|NA
CASSLNQVLYNQPQHF
TGTGCCAGTAGTTTAAACCAGGTGCTCTACAATCAGCCCCAGCATTTT
>TRBV29-1|TRBJ2-7|NA|NA
CSVETGHDYEQYF
TGCAGCGTTGAGACGGGACACGACTACGAGCAGTACTTC
>TRBV9|TRBJ2-3|NA|TRBD2
CASSLAGEPSTDTQYF
TGTGCCAGCAGCCTAGCGGGAGAGCCTAGCACAGATACGCAGTATTTT
>TRBV6-1|TRBJ2-5|NA|TRBD1
CASSPKGTGKETQYF
TGTGCCAGCAGTCCCAAAGGGACAGGGAAAGAGACCCAGTACTTC
>TRBV6-4|TRBJ2-1|NA|NA
CACAKGGVGWNEQFF
TGTGCCTGCGCAAAGGGAGGAGTAGGTTGGAATGAGCAGTTCTTC
>TRBV28|TRBJ2-7|NA|NA
CASRGGGEQYF
TGTGCCAGCAGGGGAGGGGGAGAGCAGTACTTC
>TRBV10-3|TRBJ2-5|few|TRBD2
CAISVVPSGSGWETQYF
TGTGCCATCAGTGTCGTCCCTAGCGGGAGTGGCTGGGAGACCCAGTACTTC
>TRBV29-1|TRBJ2-1|NA|NA
CSVGHTEQFF
TGCAGCGTTGGACATACTGAGCAGTTCTTC
>TRBV7-9|TRBJ2-3|NA|TRBD2
CASSLPTSGRGSTDTQYF
TGTGCCAGCAGCTTGCCGACTAGCGGGAGGGGAAGCACAGATACGCAGTATTTT
>TRBV9|TRBJ1-4|NA|NA
CASSGRNRHNEKLFF
TGTGCCAGCAGCGGCAGGAACCGTCATAATGAAAAACTGTTTTTT
>TRBV6-6|TRBJ1-2|NA|NA
CASSYSGANQFNYGYTF
TGTGCCAGCAGTTACTCCGGGGCAAATCAATTTAACTATGGCTACACCTTC
>TRBV7-6|TRBJ2-7|few|NA
CASSLYWVSSYEQYF
TGTGCCAGCAGCTTATATTGGGTTAGCTCCTACGAGCAGTACTTC
>TRBV9|TRBJ2-7|few|NA
CASSVGGRPSYEQYF
TGTGCCAGCAGCGTAGGTGGCAGACCTTCCTACGAGCAGTACTTC
>TRBV6-1|TRBJ2-3|NA|TRBD1
CASRARDRGLTQYF
TGTGCCAGCAGGGCTCGGGACAGGGGGTTAACGCAGTATTTT
>TRBV18|TRBJ1-1|NA|TRBD1
CASSPPRQGTNTEAFF
TGTGCCAGCTCACCACCACGACAGGGGACGAACACTGAAGCTTTCTTT
>TRBV6-5|TRBJ1-1|once|TRBD1
CASSYSMNSGTGLREAFF
TGTGCCAGCAGTTACTCGATGAATTCCGGGACAGGGCTCAGGGAAGCTTTCTTT
>TRBV12-3/TRBV12-4|TRBJ2-2|NA|NA
CASSFREYTGELFF
TGTGCCAGCAGTTTTCGGGAGTACACCGGGGAGCTGTTTTTT
>TRBV7-2|TRBJ2-3|few|NA
CASSLVAGRTDTQYF
TGTGCCAGCAGCTTAGTGGCGGGGAGGACAGATACGCAGTATTTT
>TRBV20-1|TRBJ1-5|few|NA
CSASAGLSGQPQHF
TGCAGTGCTAGCGCCGGCTTAAGCGGTCAGCCCCAGCATTTT
>TRBV12-3/TRBV12-4|TRBJ1-1|NA|NA
CASSIQGTDTEAFF
TGTGCCAGCAGTATACAGGGAACGGACACTGAAGCTTTCTTT
>TRBV10-2|TRBJ2-1|NA|TRBD2
CASSTGREGRSKQFF
TGCGCCAGCAGTACGGGTCGGGAGGGCCGAAGCAAGCAGTTCTTC